This passage covers 21 T cell receptor beta chains from one sample sequenced in a study of beta chain features in type 1 diabetes. Every bit of the isolated RNA underwent reverse transcription, so sequencing read expressed TCRB transcripts. The repertoire was sequenced with immunoSEQ multiplex PCR; TCRdb's copy has only in-frame clones and lacks some. The table includes approximately 380,000 clones, more than 12% detected once. Sequenced material: naive CD4+ T cells from blood. These receptors came from a woman between 18 and 29 years old in good health.

The chain links TRBV29-1 to TRBJ1-4; perhaps TRBD1 as D (5 bases). This CDR3 is 12 amino acids long. Germline values: CDR1 SQVTM, CDR2 ANQGSEA. Trimming left V 4 bases short and J 6 bases short, with 9 bases between. In DNA, the CDR3 is TGCAGCGTTGGTGGAGGGGATGAAAAACTGTTTTTT. Its translation is CSVGGGDEKLFF.

V and J are TRBV30 and TRBJ1-3; tentative D call: TRBD1 (6 bases). Trimming stripped 2 bases from V and 4 bases from J, with 9 bases between. The CDR3 has 13 residues. Germline V CDR1 and CDR2: GTSNPN, SVGIG (reference sequence). This chain's CDR3 is CAWSPQGGNTIYF. DNA of the CDR3: TGTGCCTGGAGTCCCCAGGGGGGAAACACCATATATTTT.

The rearrangement joins TRBV9 to TRBJ2-5; maybe TRBD2 (6 bases). The CDR3 is 13 residues long. Trimming removed 0 bases from V and 4 bases from J, with 7 bases in between. The V gene's germline CDR1 is SGDLS and CDR2 YYNGEE. This CDR3 is CASSVGAGETQYF. The DNA for the CDR3 is TGTGCCAGCAGCGTAGGAGCGGGAGAGACCCAGTACTTC. Together with reference TRBV9 and TRBJ2-5, the CDR3 gives the full variable domain: DSGVTQTPKHLITATGQRVTLRCSPRSGDLSVYWYQQSLDQGLQFLIQYYNGEERAKGNILERFSAQQFPDLHSELNLSSLELGDSALYFCASSVGAGETQYFGPGTRLLVL.

This clone has just a few counts. The chain couples TRBV11-2 to TRBJ2-7; D gene ambiguous. Trimming left V 5 bases short and J 4 bases short, with 6 bases between. This CDR3 has 11 residues. Germline V gene lookup returns CDR1 SGHAT and CDR2 FQNNGV. The chain's CDR3 is CASSPGYEQYF. CDR3 in DNA: TGTGCCAGCAGCCCCGGGTACGAGCAGTACTTC.

This clone was counted between two and nine times. The chain couples TRBV25-1 to TRBJ2-5, with a tentative D call TRBD2 (5 bases). The germline V gene has CDR1 MGHDK and CDR2 SYGVNS. V was trimmed by 2 bases and J by 2 bases, leaving 12 bases between them. The CDR3 extends over 15 amino acids. CDR3 region: CASSERRSPQETQYF. The CDR3 nucleotides read TGTGCCAGCAGTGAAAGGAGGTCCCCACAAGAGACCCAGTACTTC.

This clone was seen a handful of times. The chain recombines TRBV7-6 with TRBJ2-2; 7 nucleotides match TRBD1. Germline CDR1 and CDR2: SGHVS and FNYEAQ. The CDR3 is made up of 15 amino acids. Trimming cost V 5 bases and J 5 bases; bases outside gene matches: 8. DNA of the CDR3: TGTGCCAGCAGCCCAAGGACAGGACGAACCGGGGAGCTGTTTTTT. Protein sequence: CASSPRTGRTGELFF.

The V gene is TRBV19, the J gene TRBJ1-1, with D hard to call. CDR3 length equals 13 residues. Germline loops: CDR1 LNHDA, CDR2 SQIVND (reference sequence). V lost 1 base to trimming and J lost 6 bases, with 9 bases between them. CDR3 residues: CASSIVGEAEAFF. The CDR3 DNA follows: TGTGCCAGTAGTATAGTTGGGGAGGCTGAAGCTTTCTTT.

V is TRBV28 and J is TRBJ2-1; a weak D match, TRBD2 (7 bases). The germline CDR1 and CDR2 sequences are MDHEN and SYDVKM. V was trimmed by 2 bases and J by 6 bases, leaving 14 bases between them. CDR3 size: 15 residues. CDR3 sequence (DNA): TGTGCCAGCAGTTTAGGAGGAGGGGGGGGCAATGAGCAGTTCTTC. This gives the protein CASSLGGGGGNEQFF.

This clone was detected a few times. DNA for the CDR3: TGCAGCGTTGTCCCTAGCGGGCAAGAGACCCAGTACTTC. Translation gives CSVVPSGQETQYF. V and J are TRBV29-1 and TRBJ2-5; TRBD2 agrees at 8 bases. The CDR3 length is 13 residues. Germline-derived CDR1 and CDR2 are SQVTM and ANQGSEA. With 4 bases clipped from V and 2 bases from J, the junction kept 3 bases outside the gene matches.

This clone was observed a handful of times. The rearrangement joins TRBV5-1 to TRBJ1-1; 8 bases are a match to TRBD1. The CDR3 consists of 15 residues. The ends lost 1 base at V and 1 base at J; junction bases unmatched: 3. The germline CDR1 and CDR2 sequences are SGHRS and YFSETQ. This CDR3 reads CASSLPGTGNTEAFF. The DNA for the CDR3 is TGCGCCAGCAGCTTGCCCGGGACAGGGAACACTGAAGCTTTCTTT.

V usage is TRBV30 and J usage is TRBJ2-7; a possible D gene is TRBD2 (5 bases). Germline V CDR1 and CDR2: GTSNPN, SVGIG (reference sequence). V was trimmed by 2 bases and J by 6 bases, leaving 14 bases between them. The CDR3 contains 13 residues. CDR3 nucleotides: TGTGCCTGGAGTCGGGAAGTTTATCCCGAGCAGTACTTC. Its protein is CAWSREVYPEQYF.

The genes are TRBV27 and TRBJ2-7, with TRBD1 matching 8 bases. Germline V gene sequence: CDR1 MNHEY, CDR2 SMNVEV (reference sequence). After removal of 3 bases from V and 2 bases from J, the junction contained 6 bases not matched to a gene. The CDR3 has 15 residues. The CDR3 DNA reads TGTGCCAGCAGTTTTCGGTCAGGGGGCCCCTACGAGCAGTACTTC. This translates into CASSFRSGGPYEQYF.

The chain links TRBV7-3 to TRBJ1-5; 10 bases fit TRBD1. The CDR3 spans 12 residues. V dropped 5 bases and J dropped 16; count of bases not matched to a gene: 8. CDR1 is SGHTA and CDR2 is FQGTGA in the germline V gene. The CDR3 DNA reads TGTGCCAGCAGCATGGGGACAGGGGAGAAACATTTT. It yields the protein CASSMGTGEKHF.

This clone was observed a few times. The rearrangement joins TRBV5-6 to TRBJ1-2; 7 bases fit TRBD1. The germline CDR1 and CDR2 sequences are SGHDT and YYEEEE. V shed 2 bases and J 4 bases; nucleotides not matched to a gene: 8. This CDR3 has 15 residues. The CDR3, as DNA: TGTGCCAGCAGCTTCCAGGACAGGAGACTCTATGGCTACACCTTC. The encoded protein is CASSFQDRRLYGYTF. Looking up the rest from reference TRBV5-6 and TRBJ1-2 gives the full variable domain: DAGVTQSPTHLIKTRGQQVTLRCSPKSGHDTVSWYQQALGQGPQFIFQYYEEEERQRGNFPDRFSGHQFPNYSSELNVNALLLGDSALYLCASSFQDRRLYGYTFGSGTRLTVV.

This clone came up a few times. The chain couples TRBV14 to TRBJ2-7; 9 positions match TRBD2. The CDR3 contains 12 residues. CDR1 SGHDN and CDR2 FVKESK come from the germline V gene. Trimming removed 4 bases from V and 7 bases from J; junction bases left unmatched: 2. The CDR3 DNA reads TGTGCCAGCAGCCTTGGACTAGCGGAGCAGTACTTC. Translated: CASSLGLAEQYF.

The chain uses TRBV6-6 and TRBJ1-1; D unclear. The V end lost 7 bases, the J end lost 2 bases, and 8 bases lay between the germline ends. Germline assignment: CDR1 MNHNY and CDR2 SVGAGI (reference sequence). The CDR3 runs 12 residues. The DNA of the CDR3 is TGTGCCAGCACTCGAGAAAACACTGAAGCTTTCTTT. Its translation: CASTRENTEAFF.

The rearrangement uses TRBV27 and TRBJ1-5; D is undetermined. Germline V gives CDR1 MNHEY, CDR2 SMNVEV (reference sequence). With 5 bases removed from V and 5 bases from J, the gap between germline ends came to 13 bases. The CDR3 is made up of 14 amino acids. CDR3 region: CASSRRVGDQPQHF. CDR3 in DNA: TGTGCCAGCAGTAGAAGGGTGGGAGATCAGCCCCAGCATTTT.

There are a few counts of this clone. The chain combines TRBV12-5 with TRBJ2-3, with 11 bases aligning to TRBD2. The CDR3 totals 17 residues. Germline V gene lookup returns CDR1 LGHNT and CDR2 FRNRAP. The junction had 5 bases not matched to a gene; V was cut back by 1 base and J by 2 bases. CDR3 sequence reads: CASGLGGLAGYTDTQYF. CDR3 DNA: TGTGCTAGTGGTTTGGGCGGACTAGCGGGTTACACAGATACGCAGTATTTT.

The chain combines TRBV5-4 with TRBJ2-1; TRBD2 aligns across 9 bases. V was clipped by 0 bases and J by 8 bases; unmatched bases: 6. The CDR3 extends over 15 amino acids. Germline CDR1 SGHNT, CDR2 YYREEE (reference sequence). The CDR3 loop is CASSLGSGSGDEQFF. The CDR3 nucleotides are TGTGCCAGCAGCTTGGGTAGCGGGAGTGGGGATGAGCAGTTCTTC. The variable domain in full, with the rest retrieved from reference TRBV5-4 and TRBJ2-1, is ETGVTQSPTHLIKTRGQQVTLRCSSQSGHNTVSWYQQALGQGPQFIFQYYREEENGRGNFPPRFSGLQFPNYSSELNVNALELDDSALYLCASSLGSGSGDEQFFGPGTRLTVL.

This clone has only a few counts. The chain couples TRBV29-1 to TRBJ2-5, with D unclear. The CDR3 sequence is 13 residues long. CDR1 and CDR2 from the germline V gene are SQVTM and ANQGSEA. V lost 0 bases to trimming and J lost 5 bases, with 10 bases between them. DNA for the CDR3: TGCAGCGTTGAAGATGTATCGGTCGAGACCCAGTACTTC. Translated: CSVEDVSVETQYF.

J is TRBJ2-3 and V is TRBV28; a weak D match, TRBD2 (7 bases). Trimming removed 8 bases at V and 1 base at J, with 13 bases between. The germline V gene has CDR1 MDHEN and CDR2 SYDVKM. The CDR3 contains 14 residues. The CDR3 coding sequence is TGTGCCAGCCCGGGGAGGGGGGGCACAGATACGCAGTATTTT. Translating gives CASPGRGGTDTQYF.